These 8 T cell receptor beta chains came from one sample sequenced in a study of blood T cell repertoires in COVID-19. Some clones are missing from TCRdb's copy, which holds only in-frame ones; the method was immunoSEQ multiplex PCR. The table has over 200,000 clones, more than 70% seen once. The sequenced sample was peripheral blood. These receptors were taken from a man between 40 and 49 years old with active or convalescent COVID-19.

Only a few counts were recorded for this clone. The CDR3, as DNA: TGTGCCAGCAGCCAGGGGGGGACGATGGGAACTGAAGCTTTCTTT. Amino acids: CASSQGGTMGTEAFF. The rearrangement links TRBV4-2 to TRBJ1-1; weak D call: TRBD1 (5 bases). The germline gives CDR1 LGHNA, CDR2 YNFKEQ. Trimming shortened V by 3 bases and J by 5 bases, and 16 bases separated the two germline ends. This CDR3 is built from 15 residues.

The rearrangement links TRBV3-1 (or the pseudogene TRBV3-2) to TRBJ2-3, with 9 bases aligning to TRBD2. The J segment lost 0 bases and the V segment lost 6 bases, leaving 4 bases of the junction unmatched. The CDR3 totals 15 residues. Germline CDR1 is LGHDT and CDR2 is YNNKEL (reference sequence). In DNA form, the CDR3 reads TGTGCCAGCAGGGCCAGCGGGAGGAGCACAGATACGCAGTATTTT. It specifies CASRASGRSTDTQYF.

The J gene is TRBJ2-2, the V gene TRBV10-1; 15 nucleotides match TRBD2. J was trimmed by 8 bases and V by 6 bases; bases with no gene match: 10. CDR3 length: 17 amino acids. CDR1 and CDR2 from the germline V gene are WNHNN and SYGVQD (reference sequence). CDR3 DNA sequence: TGCGCCAGCAGCGAAGGGGGACTAGCGGGAGGAGTAGGGGAGCTGTTTTTT. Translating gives CASSEGGLAGGVGELFF.

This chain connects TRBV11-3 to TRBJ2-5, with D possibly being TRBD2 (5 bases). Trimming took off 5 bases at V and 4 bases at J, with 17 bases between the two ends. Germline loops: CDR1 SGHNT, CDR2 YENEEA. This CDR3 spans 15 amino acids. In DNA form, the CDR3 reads TGTGCCAGCAGCGCTTTGGGGAGCAGTGGAGAGACCCAGTACTTC. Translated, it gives CASSALGSSGETQYF.

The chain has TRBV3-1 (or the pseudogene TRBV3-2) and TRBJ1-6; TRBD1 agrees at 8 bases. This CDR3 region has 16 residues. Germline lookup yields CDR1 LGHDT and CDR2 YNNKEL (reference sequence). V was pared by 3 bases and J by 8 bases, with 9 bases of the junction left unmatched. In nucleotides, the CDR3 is TGTGCCAGCAGCCAGAAGGACAGGGTTTTGGATTCACCCCTCCACTTT. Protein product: CASSQKDRVLDSPLHF.

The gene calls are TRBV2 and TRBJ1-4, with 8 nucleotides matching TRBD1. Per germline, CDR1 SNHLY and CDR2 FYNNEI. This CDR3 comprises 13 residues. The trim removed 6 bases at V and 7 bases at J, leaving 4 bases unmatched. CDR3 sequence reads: CASSYQGAEKLFF. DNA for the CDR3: TGTGCCAGCAGCTACCAGGGGGCTGAAAAACTGTTTTTT. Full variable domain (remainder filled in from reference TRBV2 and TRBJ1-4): EPEVTQTPSHQVTQMGQEVILRCVPISNHLYFYWYRQILGQKVEFLVSFYNNEISEKSEIFDDQFSVERPDGSNFTLKIRSTKLEDSAMYFCASSYQGAEKLFFGSGTQLSVL.

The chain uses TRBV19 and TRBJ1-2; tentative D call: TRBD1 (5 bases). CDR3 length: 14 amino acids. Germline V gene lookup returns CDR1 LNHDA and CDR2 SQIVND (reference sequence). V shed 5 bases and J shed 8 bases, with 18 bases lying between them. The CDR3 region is CASSAEEGRRGYTF. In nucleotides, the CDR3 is TGTGCCAGTAGTGCCGAGGAGGGACGGAGAGGCTACACCTTC.

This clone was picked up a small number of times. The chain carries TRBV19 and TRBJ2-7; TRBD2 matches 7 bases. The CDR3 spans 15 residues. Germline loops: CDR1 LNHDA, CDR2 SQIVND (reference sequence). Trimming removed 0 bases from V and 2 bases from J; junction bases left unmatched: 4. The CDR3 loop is CASSIDGRATYEQYF. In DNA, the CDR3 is TGTGCCAGTAGTATAGATGGGAGGGCCACCTACGAGCAGTACTTC. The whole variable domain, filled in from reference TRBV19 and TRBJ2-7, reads DGGITQSPKYLFRKEGQNVTLSCEQNLNHDAMYWYRQDPGQGLRLIYYSQIVNDFQKGDIAEGYSVSREKKESFPLTVTSAQKNPTAFYLCASSIDGRATYEQYFGPGTRLTVT.